These T cell receptor beta chains were read from a single sample in a study of post-analysis software for immune sequencing data. MiXCR, run by TCRdb on the PCR reads, gives a single entry per CDR3 protein. The sample holds more than 450,000 distinct CDR3 sequences, 44% seen once. Sequences were obtained from blood. All receptors derive from a girl aged 5 to 17 with multiple sclerosis. The CDR3 runs from the conserved cysteine through the conserved F or W. A D gene is named only where the DNA matches it firmly. Clone size is shown for a subset of rows, as once, few, many or a class of expanded clone.

v_call: TRBV5-1; d_call: TRBD2; j_call: TRBJ2-7; clone_size: .; cdr3_aa: CASSLTQRGDYEQYF; cdr3_nt: TGCGCCAGCAGCTTGACCCAGCGGGGGGACTACGAGCAGTACTTC
v_call: TRBV7-6; d_call: .; j_call: TRBJ2-5; clone_size: few; cdr3_aa: CASSPPKKTQYF; cdr3_nt: TGTGCCAGCAGCCCCCCCAAAAAGACCCAGTACTTC
v_call: TRBV6-5; d_call: .; j_call: TRBJ1-1; clone_size: .; cdr3_aa: CASTNPASNTEAFF; cdr3_nt: TGTGCCAGCACCAATCCAGCTTCGAACACTGAAGCTTTCTTT
v_call: TRBV12-3/TRBV12-4; d_call: TRBD1; j_call: TRBJ2-7; clone_size: few; cdr3_aa: CASSPGQGKDEQYF; cdr3_nt: TGTGCCAGCAGTCCGGGACAGGGGAAGGACGAGCAGTACTTC
v_call: TRBV5-1; d_call: TRBD2; j_call: TRBJ2-7; clone_size: .; cdr3_aa: CASESGGSSSYNEQYF; cdr3_nt: TGCGCCAGCGAGAGCGGGGGGTCGAGCTCCTACAATGAGCAGTACTTC
v_call: TRBV20-1; d_call: .; j_call: TRBJ2-4; clone_size: .; cdr3_aa: CSARDEFGGAKNIQYF; cdr3_nt: TGCAGTGCTAGAGATGAATTTGGCGGAGCCAAAAACATTCAGTACTTC
v_call: TRBV4-1; d_call: TRBD1; j_call: TRBJ1-2; clone_size: .; cdr3_aa: CASSQGFARGPWGYTF; cdr3_nt: TGCGCCAGCAGCCAAGGGTTCGCCAGGGGGCCTTGGGGCTACACCTTC
v_call: TRBV20-1; d_call: .; j_call: TRBJ1-1; clone_size: .; cdr3_aa: CSARPRQTNTEAFF; cdr3_nt: TGCAGTGCTAGGCCCCGACAGACGAACACTGAAGCTTTCTTT
v_call: TRBV5-1; d_call: TRBD2; j_call: TRBJ2-3; clone_size: .; cdr3_aa: CASSLSGDTDTQYF; cdr3_nt: TGCGCCAGCAGCTTGAGCGGGGACACAGATACGCAGTATTTT
v_call: TRBV7-8; d_call: TRBD1; j_call: TRBJ2-7; clone_size: .; cdr3_aa: CASSWDRPSYEQYF; cdr3_nt: TGTGCCAGCAGCTGGGACAGGCCCTCCTACGAGCAGTACTTC
v_call: TRBV5-1; d_call: TRBD1; j_call: TRBJ1-1; clone_size: .; cdr3_aa: CASSLSDRPYRAFF; cdr3_nt: TGCGCCAGCAGCTTGTCGGACAGGCCCTACCGAGCTTTCTTT
v_call: TRBV29-1; d_call: TRBD1; j_call: TRBJ2-1; clone_size: .; cdr3_aa: CSVEGQGATRGFF; cdr3_nt: TGCAGCGTTGAGGGGCAGGGGGCCACAAGGGGGTTCTTC
v_call: TRBV5-1; d_call: .; j_call: TRBJ2-5; clone_size: .; cdr3_aa: CAGSLRTQETQYF; cdr3_nt: TGCGCCGGCAGCCTCCGTACCCAAGAGACCCAGTACTTC
v_call: TRBV7-7; d_call: .; j_call: TRBJ2-2; clone_size: .; cdr3_aa: CASSSGGELFF; cdr3_nt: TGTGCTAGCAGCTCCGGCGGGGAGCTGTTTTTT
v_call: TRBV2; d_call: .; j_call: TRBJ1-1; clone_size: .; cdr3_aa: CASSPTVSTEAFF; cdr3_nt: TGTGCCAGCAGCCCCACAGTGAGCACTGAAGCTTTCTTT
v_call: TRBV7-9; d_call: .; j_call: TRBJ2-1; clone_size: .; cdr3_aa: CASSSLRLYNEQFF; cdr3_nt: TGTGCCAGCAGCTCCCTGCGGTTGTACAATGAGCAGTTCTTC
v_call: TRBV7-8; d_call: TRBD1; j_call: TRBJ2-1; clone_size: .; cdr3_aa: CASSLGTGFGNEQFF; cdr3_nt: TGTGCCAGCAGCCTCGGGACAGGCTTCGGCAATGAGCAGTTCTTC
v_call: TRBV5-1; d_call: .; j_call: TRBJ1-4; clone_size: .; cdr3_aa: CASSLDRAEKLFF; cdr3_nt: TGCGCCAGCAGCTTGGACAGGGCTGAAAAACTGTTTTTT
v_call: TRBV5-5; d_call: .; j_call: TRBJ1-4; clone_size: .; cdr3_aa: CASSPGGIHTEKLFF; cdr3_nt: TGTGCCAGCAGCCCCGGGGGGATTCATACTGAAAAACTGTTTTTT
v_call: TRBV28; d_call: TRBD2; j_call: TRBJ2-7; clone_size: few; cdr3_aa: CASSFREVPYEQYF; cdr3_nt: TGTGCCAGCAGTTTCCGGGAGGTTCCCTACGAGCAGTACTTC
v_call: TRBV12-3/TRBV12-4; d_call: .; j_call: TRBJ2-5; clone_size: .; cdr3_aa: CASSFRLAQETQYF; cdr3_nt: TGTGCCAGCAGTTTCCGTCTTGCCCAAGAGACCCAGTACTTC
v_call: TRBV29-1; d_call: TRBD2; j_call: TRBJ2-3; clone_size: .; cdr3_aa: CSDGTSGSGTDTQYF; cdr3_nt: TGCAGCGATGGGACTAGCGGGAGTGGTACAGATACGCAGTATTTT
v_call: TRBV4-2; d_call: .; j_call: TRBJ1-2; clone_size: .; cdr3_aa: CAGSQEAGIREGYTF; cdr3_nt: TGTGCCGGCAGCCAAGAAGCAGGGATACGGGAGGGCTACACCTTC
v_call: TRBV5-1; d_call: .; j_call: TRBJ1-4; clone_size: .; cdr3_aa: CASSTGQQGEKLFF; cdr3_nt: TGCGCCAGCAGCACGGGACAACAGGGAGAAAAACTGTTTTTT
v_call: TRBV7-2; d_call: .; j_call: TRBJ1-5; clone_size: .; cdr3_aa: CASSFNQWPQHF; cdr3_nt: TGTGCCAGCAGCTTTAACCAATGGCCCCAGCATTTT
v_call: TRBV6-6; d_call: .; j_call: TRBJ1-1; clone_size: .; cdr3_aa: CASSLDSYTEAFF; cdr3_nt: TGTGCCAGCAGCCTGGACAGTTACACTGAAGCTTTCTTT
v_call: TRBV10-3; d_call: .; j_call: TRBJ2-6; clone_size: .; cdr3_aa: CAIMGVGANVLTF; cdr3_nt: TGTGCCATCATGGGGGTTGGGGCCAACGTCCTGACTTTC
v_call: TRBV12-3/TRBV12-4; d_call: .; j_call: TRBJ2-7; clone_size: few; cdr3_aa: CASSLGTVDEQYF; cdr3_nt: TGTGCCAGCAGTTTAGGGACGGTCGACGAGCAGTACTTC
v_call: TRBV6-5; d_call: .; j_call: TRBJ2-6; clone_size: .; cdr3_aa: CASSYSGSSGANVLTF; cdr3_nt: TGTGCCAGCAGTTACTCGGGGAGCTCTGGGGCCAACGTCCTGACTTTC
v_call: TRBV25-1; d_call: .; j_call: TRBJ1-2; clone_size: .; cdr3_aa: CASSEEAGSYGYTF; cdr3_nt: TGTGCCAGCAGTGAAGAGGCAGGGTCTTATGGCTACACCTTC
v_call: TRBV20-1; d_call: TRBD1; j_call: TRBJ1-2; clone_size: few; cdr3_aa: CSAPGQGPYGYTF; cdr3_nt: TGCAGTGCACCGGGACAGGGACCCTATGGCTACACCTTC
v_call: TRBV27; d_call: .; j_call: TRBJ2-7; clone_size: .; cdr3_aa: CASSLIAGNSYEQYF; cdr3_nt: TGTGCCAGCAGTTTAATCGCAGGGAACTCCTACGAGCAGTACTTC
v_call: TRBV5-1; d_call: .; j_call: TRBJ2-7; clone_size: few; cdr3_aa: CASSLEGLPNFEQYF; cdr3_nt: TGCGCCAGCAGCTTGGAGGGACTCCCAAATTTCGAGCAGTACTTC
v_call: TRBV7-2; d_call: .; j_call: TRBJ2-7; clone_size: .; cdr3_aa: CASSFIPPFPRHEQYF; cdr3_nt: TGTGCCAGCAGCTTCATACCGCCTTTCCCCAGACACGAGCAGTACTTC
v_call: TRBV29-1; d_call: .; j_call: TRBJ1-2; clone_size: .; cdr3_aa: CSVEGSLGDYGYTF; cdr3_nt: TGCAGCGTTGAGGGGTCCTTGGGGGATTATGGCTACACCTTC
v_call: TRBV7-8; d_call: TRBD2; j_call: TRBJ2-7; clone_size: once; cdr3_aa: CASSFRTGGSYEQYF; cdr3_nt: TGTGCCAGCAGCTTCAGGACGGGGGGCTCCTACGAGCAGTACTTC
v_call: TRBV12-3/TRBV12-4; d_call: .; j_call: TRBJ2-5; clone_size: .; cdr3_aa: CASSFGPEDVQETQYF; cdr3_nt: TGTGCCAGCAGTTTTGGGCCGGAGGATGTGCAAGAGACCCAGTACTTC
v_call: TRBV4-2; d_call: .; j_call: TRBJ2-3; clone_size: .; cdr3_aa: CASSGGTASTDTQYF; cdr3_nt: TGTGCCAGCAGCGGCGGGACCGCGAGCACAGATACGCAGTATTTT
v_call: TRBV5-1; d_call: TRBD1; j_call: TRBJ2-5; clone_size: .; cdr3_aa: CASSLGDRERSETQYF; cdr3_nt: TGCGCCAGCAGCTTGGGGGACAGGGAGCGATCCGAGACCCAGTACTTC
v_call: TRBV27; d_call: TRBD2; j_call: TRBJ2-5; clone_size: .; cdr3_aa: CASKVSPASGGRNEQYF; cdr3_nt: TGTGCCAGCAAGGTTTCTCCGGCTAGCGGGGGGAGGAATGAGCAGTACTTC
v_call: TRBV4-2; d_call: .; j_call: TRBJ2-7; clone_size: few; cdr3_aa: CASSQELGREQYF; cdr3_nt: TGTGCCAGCAGCCAAGAGTTGGGGCGAGAGCAGTACTTC
v_call: TRBV29-1; d_call: TRBD2; j_call: TRBJ2-7; clone_size: .; cdr3_aa: CSVAGLAEGSSYEQYF; cdr3_nt: TGCAGCGTGGCGGGACTAGCGGAGGGGAGCTCCTACGAGCAGTACTTC
v_call: TRBV12-3/TRBV12-4; d_call: .; j_call: TRBJ1-1; clone_size: .; cdr3_aa: CASSLETGRGAFF; cdr3_nt: TGTGCCAGCAGTTTAGAGACGGGGCGGGGTGCTTTCTTT
v_call: TRBV2; d_call: .; j_call: TRBJ2-7; clone_size: .; cdr3_aa: CASSPRTYYEQYF; cdr3_nt: TGTGCCAGCAGTCCCCGAACCTACTACGAGCAGTACTTC
v_call: TRBV20-1; d_call: TRBD1; j_call: TRBJ1-2; clone_size: .; cdr3_aa: CSAPDRVKGYTF; cdr3_nt: TGCAGTGCTCCTGACAGGGTCAAGGGCTACACCTTC
v_call: TRBV6-1; d_call: .; j_call: TRBJ2-5; clone_size: few; cdr3_aa: CASSEQPGKETQYF; cdr3_nt: TGTGCCAGCAGTGAACAGCCAGGGAAAGAGACCCAGTACTTC
v_call: TRBV6-1; d_call: TRBD1; j_call: TRBJ2-7; clone_size: .; cdr3_aa: CASSPGTGSTPTYEQYF; cdr3_nt: TGTGCCAGCAGTCCAGGGACAGGGAGCACACCTACATACGAGCAGTACTTC
v_call: TRBV7-9; d_call: TRBD1; j_call: TRBJ2-7; clone_size: few; cdr3_aa: CASSLAGDSSYEQYF; cdr3_nt: TGTGCCAGCAGCTTAGCGGGGGACAGCTCCTACGAGCAGTACTTC
v_call: TRBV6-5; d_call: .; j_call: TRBJ2-3; clone_size: few; cdr3_aa: CASRGPLRTDTQYF; cdr3_nt: TGTGCCAGCAGAGGCCCCCTTCGCACAGATACGCAGTATTTT
v_call: TRBV5-1; d_call: .; j_call: TRBJ2-5; clone_size: few; cdr3_aa: CASSFGSEETQYF; cdr3_nt: TGCGCCAGCAGCTTCGGGTCCGAAGAGACCCAGTACTTC